This T cell receptor (beta chain) was found in a study of regulatory T cells in long-lasting Graves disease. This CDR3 is built from 13 residues. The V end was cut by 6 bases, the J end by 4 bases, with 12 bases between. Per the germline V gene, CDR1 is MNHEY and CDR2 is SVGEGT. TCR beta libraries were built with iRepertoire HTBI primers and Arm-PCR of CDR3 regions. TCRdb recomputed calls from the multiplex PCR reads with MiXCR, one row per CDR3 protein. The repertoire includes roughly 560,000 distinct CDR3 sequences, about 11% of them detected once, and approximately 9% sits in the top ten. As for time point: newly diagnosed GD, antithyroid drugs for less than 3 months. After RNA was extracted from PBMCs, the TCR library was made from it. This clonotype was recorded a few times. These sequences were also reported in another study, on T cells in Graves' hyperthyroidism and ophthalmopathy.

The receptor's source is a woman in her twenties or thirties with Graves disease. This sequence joins TRBV6-2 or TRBV6-3 and TRBJ1-2; D is possibly TRBD1 (5 bases). The material sequenced was peripheral blood mononuclear cells (PBMCs), taken at new diagnosis, from a patient treated with antithyroid drugs. The CDR3 sequence: CASSPWGTYGYTF. The CDR3 nucleotides are TGTGCCAGCAGCCCCTGGGGGACCTATGGCTACACCTTC.